Shown below are 17 T cell receptor beta chains from a single sample sequenced in a study of control samples from healthy donors and cancer patients. Sequencing was performed with immunoSEQ multiplex PCR; in TCRdb, only in-frame clones are kept and a portion is missing. Of over 150,000 clones listed, 80% to 95% are singletons. Sequenced material: blood. The receptors originated from a woman between 40 and 55 years old in good health.

The rearrangement links TRBV20-1 to TRBJ2-3; D not certain. Germline lookup yields CDR1 DFQATT and CDR2 SNEGSKA (reference sequence). The CDR3 is made up of 13 amino acids. V dropped 6 bases and J dropped 2 bases, with 12 bases sitting between them. The CDR3 here is CSASMRSTDTQYF. DNA of the CDR3: TGCAGTGCCAGTATGAGGTCCACAGATACGCAGTATTTT.

This chain joins TRBV27 and TRBJ2-1, with D uncertain. The CDR3 runs to 15 residues. V dropped 6 bases and J dropped 9 bases, with 21 bases sitting between them. Germline V CDR1 and CDR2: MNHEY, SMNVEV (reference sequence). This CDR3 is CASSLRVSPLGEQFF. The CDR3 coding sequence is TGTGCCAGCAGCCTCCGGGTCTCCCCTCTGGGTGAGCAGTTCTTC.

The chain employs TRBV21-1 and TRBJ2-7; the table names TRBD2, a call not compared with the DNA. TRBV21-1 is a listed pseudogene. The CDR3 length is 16 residues. CDR3 amino acids: CASSKEEGGCPYEQYF. The CDR3 DNA follows: TGTGCCAGCAGCAAGGAGGAGGGGGGGTGCCCCTACGAGCAGTACTTC.

Comment on this clone: One end of the junction fails to match germline, which may point to a read error. The chain has TRBV4-1 and TRBJ1-1; maybe TRBD1 (6 bases). Per germline, CDR1 MGHRA and CDR2 YSYEKL. The CDR3 contains 15 residues. Here the CDR3 DNA reads TGCGCCAGCAGCCACAGACAGGACCTGAATACTGAAGCTTTCTTT. Protein sequence: CASSHRQDLNTEAFF.

This clone has just a few counts. The J gene is TRBJ1-5, the V gene TRBV5-4; weak D call: TRBD1 (6 bases). Germline CDR1 reads SGHNT; CDR2 reads YYREEE (reference sequence). V lost 0 bases to trimming and J lost 7 bases, with 8 bases between them. The CDR3 contains 13 residues. As DNA, the CDR3 is TGTGCCAGCAGCTTGGAGGGGGGACAGCCCCAGCATTTT. Amino acid sequence: CASSLEGGQPQHF.

The chain joins TRBV7-9 to TRBJ1-1, with unresolved D. CDR1 is SEHNR, CDR2 FQNEAQ, per germline (reference sequence). The CDR3 consists of 15 residues. V was clipped by 4 bases and J by 0 bases, with 12 bases between them. CDR3 amino acids: CASSSDETMNTEAFF. CDR3 in DNA: TGTGCCAGCAGCTCAGACGAGACCATGAACACTGAAGCTTTCTTT.

A single count supports this clone. The CDR3 reads CASIDSSSSYEQYF. The CDR3 nucleotides read TGTGCCAGTATTGACAGTTCGAGCTCCTACGAGCAGTACTTC. V is TRBV19 and J is TRBJ2-7, with D tentatively TRBD1 (5 bases). With 7 bases removed from V and 0 bases from J, the gap between germline ends came to 13 bases. Germline loops: CDR1 LNHDA, CDR2 SQIVND (reference sequence). This CDR3 has 14 residues. The variable domain in full, completed from reference TRBV19 and TRBJ2-7, reads DGGITQSPKYLFRKEGQNVTLSCEQNLNHDAMYWYRQDPGQGLRLIYYSQIVNDFQKGDIAEGYSVSREKKESFPLTVTSAQKNPTAFYLCASIDSSSSYEQYFGPGTRLTVT.

This chain uses TRBV3-1 (or the pseudogene TRBV3-2) with TRBJ2-1; 8 bases match TRBD2. This CDR3 spans 15 amino acids. Trimming at V came to 1 base and at J to 3 bases, leaving 2 bases not matched to a gene. The germline CDR1 and CDR2 sequences are LGHDT and YNNKEL (reference sequence). The CDR3 is CASSQGAGGYNEQFF. CDR3 nucleotide sequence: TGTGCCAGCAGCCAAGGTGCGGGGGGCTACAATGAGCAGTTCTTC.

Comment on this clone: A read error may account for a junction end that differs from germline. The genes are TRBV2 and TRBJ1-5, with 9 positions matching TRBD1. CDR1 is SNHLY, CDR2 FYNNEI, per germline. The CDR3 sequence is 14 residues long. The CDR3 protein is CASRDRGSHQPQHF. DNA of the CDR3: TGTGCCAGCAGGGACAGGGGTAGCCATCAGCCCCAGCATTTT.

V gene TRBV19 combines with J gene TRBJ1-5; D is perhaps TRBD1 (5 bases). CDR1 is LNHDA and CDR2 is SQIVND in the germline V gene (reference sequence). V was trimmed by 7 bases and J by 5 bases, leaving 18 bases between them. This CDR3 is built from 15 residues. CDR3 nucleotides: TGTGCCAGTACCTATGGGGTGGGGGGTGATCAGCCCCAGCATTTT. It is translated as CASTYGVGGDQPQHF. The full variable domain, with the rest looked up from reference TRBV19 and TRBJ1-5, is DGGITQSPKYLFRKEGQNVTLSCEQNLNHDAMYWYRQDPGQGLRLIYYSQIVNDFQKGDIAEGYSVSREKKESFPLTVTSAQKNPTAFYLCASTYGVGGDQPQHFGDGTRLSIL.

Points on this clone: The same CDR3 also results from other DNA sequences found in this sample. This chain's CDR3 is CASSPQGAGETQYF. CDR3 coding DNA: TGTGCCAGCTCACCGCAGGGGGCTGGGGAGACCCAGTACTTC. The rearrangement joins TRBV18 to TRBJ2-5; 8 bases line up with TRBD1. The length of the CDR3 is 14 residues. V dropped 3 bases and J dropped 5; count of bases not matched to a gene: 5. CDR1 and CDR2 (germline): KGHSH, LQKENI.

This chain connects TRBV3-1 (or the pseudogene TRBV3-2) to TRBJ1-2; D perhaps matches TRBD1 (5 bases). Deletions cut 3 bases from V and 4 bases from J, with 9 bases between. There are 13 residues in the CDR3. Germline CDR1 and CDR2: LGHDT and YNNKEL (reference sequence). CDR3 in amino acids: CASSQGGVYGYTF. CDR3 bases: TGTGCCAGCAGCCAGGGGGGGGTCTATGGCTACACCTTC.

The rearrangement joins TRBV5-8 to TRBJ2-2; D perhaps matches TRBD1 (5 bases). Per germline, CDR1 SGHTS and CDR2 YDEGEE. The CDR3 covers 18 residues. Trimming pared 0 bases from V and 0 bases from J, leaving 15 bases between. The CDR3 DNA sequence: TGTGCCAGCAGCTTGGTGTTAGGGCAGGGAACGAACACCGGGGAGCTGTTTTTT. Protein: CASSLVLGQGTNTGELFF. Supplemented by reference TRBV5-8 and TRBJ2-2, the full variable domain reads EAGVTQSPTHLIKTRGQQATLRCSPISGHTSVYWYQQALGLGLQFLLWYDEGEERNRGNFPPRFSGRQFPNYSSELNVNALELEDSALYLCASSLVLGQGTNTGELFFGEGSRLTVL.

The chain carries TRBV27 and TRBJ1-6; D remains ambiguous. V gave up 3 bases and J gave up 6 bases, with 12 bases separating them. CDR1 MNHEY and CDR2 SMNVEV come from the germline V gene (reference sequence). CDR3 length: 15 residues. The CDR3 loop is CASSFGPESNSPLHF. The CDR3 coding sequence is TGTGCCAGCAGTTTCGGGCCAGAAAGTAATTCACCCCTCCACTTT.

This clone was seen only a few times. The genes are TRBV10-1 and TRBJ1-1; D gene uncertain. CDR3 length equals 13 residues. Germline V gene sequence: CDR1 WNHNN, CDR2 SYGVQD (reference sequence). The V end lost 2 bases, the J end lost 5 bases, and 9 bases lay between the germline ends. The CDR3 bases are TGCGCCAGCAGTGAGGTGGGAACGACTGAAGCTTTCTTT. Its translation: CASSEVGTTEAFF.

This rearrangement joins TRBV10-1 to TRBJ2-1, with D hard to call. The CDR3 is 13 amino acids. V shed 10 bases and J shed 3 bases, with 13 bases lying between them. Looked up from germline, CDR1 is WNHNN and CDR2 is SYGVQD (reference sequence). Here the CDR3 reads CATSASFYNEQFF. The DNA for the CDR3 is TGCGCCACCTCGGCTTCCTTCTACAATGAGCAGTTCTTC.

The chain carries TRBV12-3 or TRBV12-4 and TRBJ2-7; D is ambiguous. Trimming removed 10 bases from V and 11 bases from J, with 15 bases in between. There are 10 residues in the CDR3. The CDR3 DNA sequence: TGTGCCACCCGTCGGGTCTTGGAGTACTTC. Translation gives CATRRVLEYF.